The 25 T cell receptor beta chains below all came from one sample that was sequenced in a study of T cells in Graves' hyperthyroidism and ophthalmopathy. Template material for amplifying TCR beta CDR3 regions consisted of RNA transcripts. First-round RT-PCR with HTBI primers amplified the TCR CDR3 region. MiXCR, applied by TCRdb to the multiplex PCR reads, yields one record per CDR3 protein. The table lists hundreds of thousands of distinct CDR3 sequences, 20% of them singletons. What was sequenced was blood. All receptors come from a man between 35 and 55 years old with Graves' ophthalmopathy.

The chain carries TRBV5-1 and TRBJ2-7; 9 bases line up with TRBD1. V shed 5 bases, J shed 4 bases, and the junction held 10 bases outside the gene matches. The length of the CDR3 is 15 residues. Germline loops: CDR1 SGHRS, CDR2 YFSETQ. The CDR3 spells CASRTWTGVSYEQYF. CDR3 in DNA: TGCGCCAGCAGAACCTGGACAGGGGTGTCGTACGAGCAGTACTTC.

This clonotype has a single count. The chain joins TRBV30 to TRBJ1-1, with D possibly matching TRBD1 (6 bases). Germline loops: CDR1 GTSNPN, CDR2 SVGIG (reference sequence). The CDR3 has 13 amino acids. V lost 2 bases and J lost 4, with 11 bases in between. The CDR3 loop reads CAWSRQAGTEAFF. CDR3 DNA: TGTGCCTGGAGTCGACAGGCTGGCACTGAAGCTTTCTTT.

This clonotype has a count of ten or more. The gene calls are TRBV7-2 and TRBJ2-1, with 13 bases identical to TRBD2. With V trimmed by 5 bases and J by 12 bases, 10 bases remained unmatched. Germline loops: CDR1 SGHTA, CDR2 FQGNSA. The CDR3 runs 15 residues. Here the CDR3 DNA reads TGTGCCAGCAGCCCGCGTGGACTAGCGGGAGTTGGGCAGTTCTTC. Translating it yields CASSPRGLAGVGQFF.

The V gene is TRBV6-1, the J gene TRBJ2-2; no clear D. The CDR3 runs 14 residues. Germline V gives CDR1 MNHNS, CDR2 SASEGT. Trimming removed 5 bases from V and 3 bases from J, with 10 bases in between. The CDR3, as DNA: TGTGCCAGCAGTCGGAGCGTTGACACCGGGGAGCTGTTTTTT. It is translated as CASSRSVDTGELFF.

This clonotype was found a few times. This chain joins TRBV4-3 and TRBJ2-1; 13 nucleotides align to TRBD2. This CDR3 contains 15 residues. V dropped 0 bases and J dropped 7; count of bases not matched to a gene: 0. Germline V CDR1 and CDR2: LGHNA, YSLEER. The chain's CDR3 is CASSQEGLAGNEQFF. The CDR3 bases are TGCGCCAGCAGCCAAGAGGGACTAGCGGGAAATGAGCAGTTCTTC.

About this clonotype itself: A much larger clone differs from this one at a single base, so this may be a read error. V usage is TRBV11-2 and J usage is TRBJ1-1, with TRBD1 matching over 8 bases. This CDR3 is 15 amino acids long. V lost 4 bases and J lost 4; bases outside the gene matches: 8. Germline CDR1 and CDR2: SGHAT and FQNNGV. The CDR3 spells CASSSLQGGVTEAFF. The CDR3, as DNA: TGTGCCAGCAGCTCCCTACAGGGGGGAGTCACTGAAGCTTTCTTT.

This clonotype was seen only once. J is TRBJ1-5 and V is TRBV20-1, with 10 bases lining up with TRBD1. Germline V gene sequence: CDR1 DFQATT, CDR2 SNEGSKA (reference sequence). The CDR3 is made up of 12 amino acids. After removal of 5 bases from V and 5 bases from J, the junction contained 0 bases not matched to a gene. The CDR3 region has the DNA TGCAGTGCTGGGACAGGGGATCAGCCCCAGCATTTT. The encoded protein is CSAGTGDQPQHF.

This clonotype was recorded at least ten times. V gene TRBV6-2 or TRBV6-3 combines with J gene TRBJ2-7; 10 positions match TRBD2. Germline values: CDR1 MNHEY, CDR2 SVGEGT. With V trimmed by 4 bases and J by 0 bases, 9 bases remained unmatched. The CDR3 loop spans 17 amino acids. DNA for the CDR3: TGTGCCAGCAGTTCATCCGGGACTAGCGTTTTCTCCTACGAGCAGTACTTC. Encoded protein: CASSSSGTSVFSYEQYF.

The chain joins TRBV20-1 to TRBJ2-3, with D perhaps TRBD2 (7 bases). Germline V gene data show CDR1 as DFQATT and CDR2 as SNEGSKA (reference sequence). The CDR3 has 15 residues. V was pared by 4 bases and J by 2 bases, with 16 bases between. CDR3 nucleotide sequence: TGCAGTGCTATATTGCGGGGGCCAAACACAGATACGCAGTATTTT. The encoded protein is CSAILRGPNTDTQYF.

The rearrangement joins TRBV4-1 to TRBJ1-6; D remains unclear. V was shortened by 0 bases and J by 10 bases, with 10 bases between the two germline ends. The CDR3 loop spans 14 amino acids. Germline-derived CDR1 and CDR2 are MGHRA and YSYEKL. The CDR3 reads CASSQERAGSPLHF. The DNA for the CDR3 is TGCGCCAGCAGCCAAGAGAGGGCCGGGTCACCCCTCCACTTT.

This clonotype was seen a few times. The gene calls are TRBV5-1 and TRBJ2-7, with 7 positions matching TRBD1. The V gene end was trimmed by 5 bases and the J gene end by 4 bases; junction bases not matched to a gene: 3. Germline assignment: CDR1 SGHRS and CDR2 YFSETQ. This CDR3 contains 12 residues. The CDR3 protein is CASSDREYEQYF. CDR3 in DNA: TGCGCCAGCAGTGACAGGGAGTACGAGCAGTACTTC.

The table lists this clonotype with many counts. This chain links TRBV12-3 or TRBV12-4 with TRBJ1-6, with D perhaps matching TRBD1 (5 bases). The length of the CDR3 is 13 residues. The V end was cut by 5 bases, the J end by 6 bases, with 8 bases between. The CDR3 coding sequence is TGTGCCAGCAGTGCGACAGCTAATTCACCCCTCCACTTT. This codes for CASSATANSPLHF.

There are many counts of this clonotype. The CDR3 region is CASSGRAKNIQYF. CDR3 sequence (DNA): TGTGCCAGCAGCGGTCGAGCCAAAAACATTCAGTACTTC. This chain uses TRBV11-1 with TRBJ2-4, with D uncertain. From germline, CDR1 is SGHAT and CDR2 FQDESV (reference sequence). CDR3 length equals 13 residues. Trimming took off 5 bases at V and 0 bases at J, with 5 bases between the two ends.

V usage is TRBV7-9 and J usage is TRBJ1-6, with D unresolved. The germline gives CDR1 SEHNR, CDR2 FQNEAQ (reference sequence). Between the trimmed V and J ends, which lost 3 bases and 9 bases, there was a span of 15 bases. The length of the CDR3 is 15 residues. The DNA for the CDR3 is TGTGCCAGCAGCTTGGACGGTGTGAGGAGTTCACCCCTCCACTTT. This translates into CASSLDGVRSSPLHF.

The chain joins TRBV4-1 to TRBJ1-3, with a tentative D call TRBD1 (5 bases). The CDR3 has 14 residues. V was trimmed by 1 base and J by 5 bases, leaving 9 bases between them. Per the germline V gene, CDR1 is MGHRA and CDR2 is YSYEKL. The CDR3 DNA sequence: TGCGCCAGCAGCCAAGCACGGGGGAGAAACACCATATATTTT. Encoded protein: CASSQARGRNTIYF.

The chain joins TRBV24-1 to TRBJ2-5; possibly TRBD1 for D (5 bases). Trimming removed 0 bases from V and 5 bases from J, with 12 bases in between. Germline assignment: CDR1 KGHDR and CDR2 SFDVKD. The CDR3 runs to 15 residues. In DNA, the CDR3 is TGTGCCACCAGTGATTTGCAGGGTTCCATGGAGACCCAGTACTTC. It codes for CATSDLQGSMETQYF.

Many counts were recorded for this clonotype. The chain has TRBV18 and TRBJ1-1; D may be TRBD1 (5 bases). Germline CDR1 reads KGHSH; CDR2 reads LQKENI. Trimming removed 6 bases from V and 1 base from J, with 9 bases in between. The CDR3 loop spans 13 amino acids. Here the CDR3 DNA reads TGTGCCAGCTCCCGGACACCGAACACTGAAGCTTTCTTT. Translated, it gives CASSRTPNTEAFF.

This chain joins TRBV7-9 and TRBJ1-2; 7 nucleotides match TRBD1. Trimming removed 1 base from V and 2 bases from J; junction bases left unmatched: 7. This CDR3 region has 16 residues. CDR1 SEHNR and CDR2 FQNEAQ come from the germline V gene (reference sequence). The CDR3 region has the DNA TGTGCCAGCAGCTTAGTCCCAGGGACAGAGAACTATGGCTACACCTTC. Translated: CASSLVPGTENYGYTF.

Concerning this clonotype itself: Possible read error: a much larger clone is one base away. The chain couples TRBV6-1 to TRBJ2-2; 10 nucleotides agree with TRBD1. From germline, CDR1 is MNHNS and CDR2 SASEGT. CDR3 length: 16 residues. In DNA form, the CDR3 reads TGTGCCGGCAGACCCCATGGACAGGGGGGGACCGGGGAGCTGTTTTTT. Translating it yields CAGRPHGQGGTGELFF.

This clonotype was observed a handful of times. At one end the junction does not follow the germline gene, possibly because of a read error. The V call is TRBV7-9, the J call TRBJ2-7; either TRBD1 or TRBD2 may supply D (7 bases each). Germline V gene lookup returns CDR1 SEHNR and CDR2 FQNEAQ (reference sequence). CDR3 length: 15 residues. The CDR3 bases are TGTGCCAGCAGCCTAGCCCAGGGGGGGAGGAACGAGCAGTACTTC. Translating gives CASSLAQGGRNEQYF.

The V call is TRBV20-1, the J call TRBJ2-1; D may be TRBD2 (7 bases). V gave up 0 bases and J gave up 8 bases, with 20 bases separating them. Germline CDR1 DFQATT, CDR2 SNEGSKA (reference sequence). This CDR3 comprises 16 residues. The CDR3 nucleotides are TGCAGTGCTAGAGACGGGGCGGGGGCCCTTATTTATGAGCAGTTCTTC. This encodes CSARDGAGALIYEQFF.

As regards this clonotype: A read error is possible here, since a much larger clone lies one base away. The chain recombines TRBV3-1 with TRBJ2-7, with 13 bases fitting TRBD2. The CDR3 totals 18 residues. The trim removed 5 bases at V and 0 bases at J, leaving 10 bases unmatched. Germline values: CDR1 LGHDT, CDR2 YNNKEL (reference sequence). CDR3 coding DNA: TGTGCCAGCAGCGCGTCGACTAGCGGGAGGACCAGCTCCTACGAGCAGTACTTC. Amino acids: CASSASTSGRTSSYEQYF.

V gene TRBV6-1 combines with J gene TRBJ2-3; 9 positions match TRBD2. V dropped 7 bases and J dropped 0; count of bases not matched to a gene: 11. The CDR3 has 17 residues. Germline V gene lookup returns CDR1 MNHNS and CDR2 SASEGT. CDR3 DNA: TGTGCCAGCACACAGCGGGGGGATCGGTATAGCACAGATACGCAGTATTTT. This encodes CASTQRGDRYSTDTQYF.

In this sample, this clonotype turned up many times. This sequence joins TRBV28 and TRBJ2-7, with 11 positions matching TRBD2. J lost 5 bases, V lost 5 bases, and 11 bases had no gene match. Looked up from germline, CDR1 is MDHEN and CDR2 is SYDVKM. The CDR3 loop spans 16 amino acids. The CDR3 DNA is TGTGCCAGCAGTCTCTTAGCGGGAGGGCCGGGCAACGAGCAGTACTTC. Protein: CASSLLAGGPGNEQYF.

There are many counts of this clonotype. The chain uses TRBV12-3 or TRBV12-4 and TRBJ1-5; D possibly corresponds to TRBD1 (5 bases). CDR3 length equals 14 residues. Deletions cut 5 bases from V and 0 bases from J, with 8 bases between. The CDR3 spells CASSPDSSNQPQHF. Here the CDR3 DNA reads TGTGCCAGCAGTCCTGACAGTAGCAATCAGCCCCAGCATTTT.